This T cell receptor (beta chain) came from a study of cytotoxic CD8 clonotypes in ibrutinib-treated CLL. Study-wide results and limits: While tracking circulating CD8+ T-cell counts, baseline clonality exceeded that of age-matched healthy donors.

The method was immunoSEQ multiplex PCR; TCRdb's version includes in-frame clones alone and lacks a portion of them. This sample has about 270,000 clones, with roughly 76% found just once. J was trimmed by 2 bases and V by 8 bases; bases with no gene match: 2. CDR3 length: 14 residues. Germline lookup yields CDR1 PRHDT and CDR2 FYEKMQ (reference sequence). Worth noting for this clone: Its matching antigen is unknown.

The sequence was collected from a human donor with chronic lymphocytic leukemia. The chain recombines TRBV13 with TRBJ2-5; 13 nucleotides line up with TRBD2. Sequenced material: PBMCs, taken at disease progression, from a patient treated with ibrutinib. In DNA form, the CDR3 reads TGTGCCAGCCGGACTAGCGGGGGTCAAGAGACCCAGTACTTC. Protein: CASRTSGGQETQYF.